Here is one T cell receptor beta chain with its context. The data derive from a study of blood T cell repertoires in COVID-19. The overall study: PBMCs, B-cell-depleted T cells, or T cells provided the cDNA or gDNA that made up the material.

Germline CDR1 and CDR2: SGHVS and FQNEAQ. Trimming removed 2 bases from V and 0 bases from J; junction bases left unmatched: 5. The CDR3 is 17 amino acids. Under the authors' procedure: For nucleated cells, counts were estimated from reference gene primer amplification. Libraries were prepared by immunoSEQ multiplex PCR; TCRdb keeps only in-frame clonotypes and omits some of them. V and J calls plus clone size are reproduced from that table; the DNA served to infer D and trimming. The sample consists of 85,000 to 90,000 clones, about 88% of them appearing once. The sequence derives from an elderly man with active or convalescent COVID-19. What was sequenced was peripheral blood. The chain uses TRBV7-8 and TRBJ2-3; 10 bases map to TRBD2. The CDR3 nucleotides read TGTGCCAGCAGCTTACTCGGACTAGCGGTTAGCACAGATACGCAGTATTTT. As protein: CASSLLGLAVSTDTQYF.